The sample holds many counts of the clone carrying this T cell receptor beta chain. Antigen specificity is unknown. The data originate from a study of T cells in Graves' hyperthyroidism and ophthalmopathy. General observations from the study: Before onset, ophthalmopathy was predicted by the model a median around 6.2 months earlier. Blood also held most thyroid clonotypes expanded beyond 0.001.

V was clipped by 2 bases and J by 3 bases, with 13 bases between them. This CDR3 has 15 residues. Per the germline V gene, CDR1 is SEHNR and CDR2 is FQNEAQ (reference sequence). Lactation, pregnancy, other autoimmune disease or uncontrolled infection excluded patients. Amplification targeted TCR beta CDR3 regions from RNA transcripts. A set of HTBI primers served as the primers for a first-round RT-PCR of the TCR CDR3. TCRdb ran MiXCR on the multiplex PCR reads and lists one entry per CDR3 protein. The sample yields about 400,000 distinct CDR3 sequences, approximately 14% seen once. The J gene is TRBJ1-1, the V gene TRBV7-9; possible D gene TRBD1, 5 bases. This sequence originates from a man aged 18 to 29 with Graves' ophthalmopathy. Sequencing was done on a sample of blood. Written as DNA, the CDR3 is TGTGCCAGCAGCTTACGGGGCGGGGGGGACACTGAAGCTTTCTTT. Protein sequence: CASSLRGGGDTEAFF.